Each of the 20 T cell receptor beta chains below was sequenced from the same sample in a study of blood T cell repertoires in COVID-19. Sequenced by immunoSEQ multiplex PCR; TCRdb stores in-frame clones only, minus some. The sample yields 85,000 to 110,000 clones, roughly 84% seen once. The sample consisted of peripheral blood. The source of these receptors is a human donor in a cohort sampled during active COVID-19.

The chain recombines TRBV18 with TRBJ1-1; 9 bases are a match to TRBD1. After removal of 1 base from V and 4 bases from J, the junction contained 1 base not matched to a gene. CDR3 length: 14 residues. Germline values: CDR1 KGHSH, CDR2 LQKENI. CDR3 in amino acids: CASSPRDRATEAFF. CDR3 bases: TGTGCCAGCTCACCACGGGACAGGGCCACTGAAGCTTTCTTT.

The V and J genes are TRBV27 and TRBJ2-3; TRBD2 aligns across 7 bases. The CDR3 is 14 residues long. The germline V gene encodes CDR1 MNHEY and CDR2 SMNVEV (reference sequence). The V and J ends lost 10 bases and 5 bases, in that order; junction bases with no gene match: 12. The CDR3 nucleotides are TGTGCCATCCTGGGGGGGAGGACGGGAGATACGCAGTATTTT. This codes for CAILGGRTGDTQYF.

V and J are TRBV18 and TRBJ1-4; D unclear. The CDR3 extends over 15 amino acids. The germline CDR1 and CDR2 sequences are KGHSH and LQKENI. Trimming shortened V by 3 bases and J by 3 bases, and 11 bases separated the two germline ends. The CDR3 sequence is CASSPQERSNEKLFF. The CDR3 DNA is TGTGCCAGCTCACCGCAGGAAAGGTCTAATGAAAAACTGTTTTTT.

The rearrangement links TRBV5-1 to TRBJ1-1; 12 bases align to TRBD1. Germline CDR1 reads SGHRS; CDR2 reads YFSETQ. The V gene end was trimmed by 4 bases and the J gene end by 3 bases; junction bases not matched to a gene: 4. The CDR3 has 15 residues. CDR3 sequence (DNA): TGCGCCAGCAGCCCCGGGACAGGGGGCCACACTGAAGCTTTCTTT. Encoded protein: CASSPGTGGHTEAFF.

V is TRBV6-5 and J is TRBJ2-1, with D maybe TRBD2 (6 bases). Germline CDR1 reads MNHEY; CDR2 reads SVGAGI. Trimming cost V 8 bases and J 3 bases, with 11 bases left between them. The CDR3 covers 13 residues. The CDR3 region is CASRDGGYNEQFF. The CDR3 coding sequence is TGTGCCAGCCGCGACGGGGGCTACAATGAGCAGTTCTTC.

Only one count was recorded for this clone. V usage is TRBV7-9 and J usage is TRBJ1-2; a weak D match, TRBD1 (5 bases). Germline V gives CDR1 SEHNR, CDR2 FQNEAQ (reference sequence). The CDR3 extends over 13 amino acids. V was clipped by 8 bases and J by 4 bases, with 14 bases between them. CDR3 bases: TGTGCCAGCGGCAGACAGAGCACCTATGGCTACACCTTC. Translated: CASGRQSTYGYTF. Full variable domain (outside the CDR3, taken from reference TRBV7-9 and TRBJ1-2): DTGVSQNPRHKITKRGQNVTFRCDPISEHNRLYWYRQTLGQGPEFLTYFQNEAQLEKSRLLSDRFSAERPKGSFSTLEIQRTEQGDSAMYLCASGRQSTYGYTFGSGTRLTVV.

The chain has TRBV3-1 (or the pseudogene TRBV3-2) and TRBJ1-2; D unclear. CDR3 length equals 12 residues. Per the germline V gene, CDR1 is LGHDT and CDR2 is YNNKEL (reference sequence). Trimming shortened V by 4 bases and J by 7 bases, and 10 bases separated the two germline ends. The CDR3 protein is CASSRFGSGYTF. CDR3 DNA sequence: TGTGCCAGCAGCCGCTTCGGGTCTGGCTACACCTTC.

This clone was found once. This chain links TRBV2 with TRBJ2-4; D is possibly TRBD2 (5 bases). The ends were cut back, 6 bases at V and 5 bases at J, with 11 bases in the middle. The germline V gene encodes CDR1 SNHLY and CDR2 FYNNEI. The CDR3 sequence is 13 residues long. The CDR3 DNA reads as TGTGCCAGCAGGACGGGAAACCAAAACATTCAGTACTTC. This sequence encodes CASRTGNQNIQYF.

The rearrangement uses TRBV4-2 and TRBJ1-6; D perhaps matches TRBD1 (6 bases). This CDR3 comprises 17 residues. In germline, CDR1 is LGHNA, CDR2 YNFKEQ. V gave up 1 base and J gave up 10 bases, with 20 bases separating them. CDR3 region: CASSQVSTGYYESPLHF. CDR3 in DNA: TGTGCCAGCAGCCAAGTAAGCACAGGGTATTATGAATCACCCCTCCACTTT.

The chain carries TRBV30 and TRBJ1-2; maybe TRBD1 (5 bases). This CDR3 region has 14 residues. Germline-derived CDR1 and CDR2 are GTSNPN and SVGIG (reference sequence). V lost 0 bases and J 4 bases, leaving 12 bases between the germline ends. This chain's CDR3 is CAWSVPWGSYGYTF. The CDR3 DNA follows: TGTGCCTGGAGTGTACCCTGGGGCTCCTATGGCTACACCTTC.

A single count supports this clone. Different DNA sequences within this sample yield the same CDR3. This chain joins TRBV2 and TRBJ2-2, with 8 bases fitting TRBD1. Trimming cost V 6 bases and J 0 bases; bases outside gene matches: 18. Looked up from germline, CDR1 is SNHLY and CDR2 is FYNNEI. The CDR3 has 20 amino acids. The CDR3 region is CASSRTGKEARFANTGELFF. The DNA of the CDR3 is TGTGCCAGCAGCCGGACAGGGAAAGAGGCAAGGTTCGCGAACACCGGGGAGCTGTTTTTT.

The chain is built from TRBV5-1 and TRBJ1-1; D is possibly TRBD1 (6 bases). Germline V gene sequence: CDR1 SGHRS, CDR2 YFSETQ. CDR3 length: 15 residues. Deletions cut 5 bases from V and 4 bases from J, with 18 bases between. In DNA, the CDR3 is TGCGCCAGCAGTCCCGACAGGCCCATGGGCACTGAAGCTTTCTTT. Its protein product is CASSPDRPMGTEAFF.

As concerns this clone: An end of the junction does not agree with germline; a read error may underlie this. This rearrangement joins TRBV28 to TRBJ1-1; unclear D gene. Germline V lookup: CDR1 MDHEN, CDR2 SYDVKM. The CDR3 length is 18 residues. The CDR3 DNA sequence: TGTACCAGCAGTTTGCCCGCGGTCCGGTCACTGATTGGGACTGAAGCTTTCTTT. Protein sequence: CTSSLPAVRSLIGTEAFF. The full variable domain, completed using reference TRBV28 and TRBJ1-1, is DVKVTQSSRYLVKRTGEKVFLECVQDMDHENMFWYRQDPGLGLRLIYFSYDVKMKEKGDIPEGYSVSREKKERFSLILESASTNQTSMYLCTSSLPAVRSLIGTEAFFGQGTRLTVV.

The chain employs TRBV9 and TRBJ1-3, with 7 bases fitting TRBD1. Germline V lookup: CDR1 SGDLS, CDR2 YYNGEE. The CDR3 loop spans 18 amino acids. After removal of 4 bases from V and 0 bases from J, the junction contained 13 bases not matched to a gene. The CDR3 sequence: CASSPGFTGAFSGNTIYF. The CDR3, as DNA: TGTGCCAGCAGCCCGGGGTTTACAGGGGCCTTCTCTGGAAACACCATATATTTT.

The V and J genes are TRBV5-1 and TRBJ1-1; D perhaps matches TRBD1 (5 bases). The V end lost 5 bases, the J end lost 4 bases, and 21 bases lay between the germline ends. Germline assignment: CDR1 SGHRS and CDR2 YFSETQ. The CDR3 is made up of 16 amino acids. CDR3 loop: CASRPPGGGVGTEAFF. Here the CDR3 DNA reads TGCGCCAGCAGACCCCCCGGGGGAGGGGTTGGCACTGAAGCTTTCTTT.

The chain has TRBV2 and TRBJ1-2; TRBD1 matches at 9 bases. CDR1 and CDR2 from the germline V gene are SNHLY and FYNNEI. V gave up 3 bases and J gave up 8 bases; unmatched junction bases: 7. The CDR3 is 14 amino acids. The DNA of the CDR3 is TGTGCCAGCAGTGAGAAACAGGGGACAGGGGGCTACACCTTC. Translating gives CASSEKQGTGGYTF.

The V call is TRBV7-9, the J call TRBJ2-5; unclear D gene. From germline, CDR1 is SEHNR and CDR2 FQNEAQ (reference sequence). Trimming left V 4 bases short and J 5 bases short, with 17 bases between. The CDR3 loop spans 15 amino acids. This chain's CDR3 is CASSSAGRFGETQYF. For the CDR3, the DNA is TGTGCCAGCAGCTCAGCTGGCCGGTTCGGGGAGACCCAGTACTTC.

This clone was seen once. The chain joins TRBV11-3 to TRBJ2-5, with TRBD2 matching over 13 bases. From germline, CDR1 is SGHNT and CDR2 YENEEA. The ends lost 0 bases at V and 5 bases at J; junction bases unmatched: 6. The CDR3 sequence is 17 residues long. The CDR3 reads CASSLDRTSGGGETQYF. CDR3 DNA sequence: TGTGCCAGCAGCTTAGATCGGACTAGCGGGGGAGGGGAGACCCAGTACTTC.

This sequence joins TRBV5-5 and TRBJ2-2; D possibly corresponds to TRBD1 (7 bases). Germline-derived CDR1 and CDR2 are SGHKS and YYEKEE (reference sequence). This CDR3 has 16 residues. Between the trimmed V and J ends, which lost 4 bases and 6 bases, there was a span of 19 bases. The CDR3 bases are TGTGCCAGCAGCCGCACCGGGACAGCGGGCGCCGGGGAGCTGTTTTTT. It codes for CASSRTGTAGAGELFF.

The chain carries TRBV4-1 and TRBJ1-2; possibly TRBD1 for D (6 bases). This CDR3 region has 17 residues. The V end lost 3 bases, the J end lost 2 bases, and 19 bases lay between the germline ends. CDR1 is MGHRA, CDR2 YSYEKL, per germline. CDR3 sequence reads: CASSQPGANRENYGYTF. The CDR3 DNA reads as TGCGCCAGCAGCCAGCCCGGAGCCAACAGGGAAAACTATGGCTACACCTTC.